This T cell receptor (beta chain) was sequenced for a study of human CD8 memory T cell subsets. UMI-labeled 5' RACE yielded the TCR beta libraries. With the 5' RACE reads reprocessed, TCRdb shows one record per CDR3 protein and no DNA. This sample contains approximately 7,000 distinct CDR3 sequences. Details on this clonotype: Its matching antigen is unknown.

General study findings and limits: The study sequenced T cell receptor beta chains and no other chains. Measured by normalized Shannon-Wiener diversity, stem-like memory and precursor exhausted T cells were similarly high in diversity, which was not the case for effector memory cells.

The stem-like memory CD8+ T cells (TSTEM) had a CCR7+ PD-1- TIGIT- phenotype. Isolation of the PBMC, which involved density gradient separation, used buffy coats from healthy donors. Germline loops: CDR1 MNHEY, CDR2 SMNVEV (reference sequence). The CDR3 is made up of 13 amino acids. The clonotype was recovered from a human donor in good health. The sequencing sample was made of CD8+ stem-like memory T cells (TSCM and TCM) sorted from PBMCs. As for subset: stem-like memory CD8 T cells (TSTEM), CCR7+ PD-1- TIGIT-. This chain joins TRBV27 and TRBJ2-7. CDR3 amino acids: CASSFWGNSEQYF.